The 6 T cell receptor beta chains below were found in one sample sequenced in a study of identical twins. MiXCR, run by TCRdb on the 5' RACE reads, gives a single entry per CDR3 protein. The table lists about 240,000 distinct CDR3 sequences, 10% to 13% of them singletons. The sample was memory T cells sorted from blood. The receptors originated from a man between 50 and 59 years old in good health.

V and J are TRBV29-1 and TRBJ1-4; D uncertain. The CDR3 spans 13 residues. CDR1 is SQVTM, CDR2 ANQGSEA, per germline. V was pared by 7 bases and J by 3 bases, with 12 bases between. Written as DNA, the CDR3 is TGCAGCGGGAGTAGTTCGCCTAATGAAAAACTGTTTTTT. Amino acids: CSGSSSPNEKLFF.

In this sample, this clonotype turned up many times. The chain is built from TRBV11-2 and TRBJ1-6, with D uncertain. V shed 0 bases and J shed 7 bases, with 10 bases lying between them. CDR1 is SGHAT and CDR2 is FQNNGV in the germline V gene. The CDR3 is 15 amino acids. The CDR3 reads CASSLDRWENSPLHF. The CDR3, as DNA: TGTGCCAGCAGCTTAGATAGGTGGGAGAATTCACCCCTCCACTTT.

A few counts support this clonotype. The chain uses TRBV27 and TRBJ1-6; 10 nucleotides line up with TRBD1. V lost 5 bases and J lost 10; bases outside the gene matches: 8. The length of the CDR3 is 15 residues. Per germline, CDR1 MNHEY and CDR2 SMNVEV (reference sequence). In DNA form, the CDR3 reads TGTGCCAGCAGTCGGGAAGGACAGGGGGTCTCACCCCTCCACTTT. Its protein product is CASSREGQGVSPLHF.

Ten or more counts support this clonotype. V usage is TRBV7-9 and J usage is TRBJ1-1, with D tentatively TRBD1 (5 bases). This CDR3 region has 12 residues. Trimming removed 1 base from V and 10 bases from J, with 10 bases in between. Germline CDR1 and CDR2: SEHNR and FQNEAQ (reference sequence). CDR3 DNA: TGTGCCAGCAGCTTAGTTGGGGGTTCAGCTTTCTTT. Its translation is CASSLVGGSAFF.

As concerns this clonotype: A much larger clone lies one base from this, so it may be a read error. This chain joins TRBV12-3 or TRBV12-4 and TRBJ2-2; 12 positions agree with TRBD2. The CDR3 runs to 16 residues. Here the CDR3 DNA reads TGTGCCAGCAGCCCCTCCGGACTAGCGGGATCCGGGGTGCTGTTTTTT. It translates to CASSPSGLAGSGVLFF.

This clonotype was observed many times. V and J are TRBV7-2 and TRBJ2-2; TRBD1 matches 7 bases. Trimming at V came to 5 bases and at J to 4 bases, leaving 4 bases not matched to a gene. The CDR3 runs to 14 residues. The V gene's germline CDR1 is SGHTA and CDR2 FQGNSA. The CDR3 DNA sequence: TGTGCCAGCAGCCCTACAGGGGCCACCGGGGAGCTGTTTTTT. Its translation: CASSPTGATGELFF.